Reported below is one TCR beta chain. With V trimmed by 4 bases and J by 1 base, 8 bases remained unmatched. Germline V gene sequence: CDR1 SGHRS, CDR2 YFSETQ. This CDR3 contains 17 residues. The source of the sample is a study of shared clonotypes between healthy human individuals. The protocol was immunoSEQ multiplex PCR, while the TCRdb copy is restricted to in-frame clones and leaves out a portion. This table has roughly 2,300,000 clones, roughly 90% appearing once. The receptor's source is a man between 18 and 29 years old in good health. Some clones in this sample may be carry-over from other donors' samples. Sequenced sample: naive CD4+ T cells from PBMCs. Subset indicated: CD45RA+ positively selected. V is TRBV5-1 and J is TRBJ2-1; 10 nucleotides align to TRBD1. The CDR3 bases are TGCGCCAGCAGCAAAACCGGGACAGGGGATTCCTACAATGAGCAGTTCTTC. Protein sequence: CASSKTGTGDSYNEQFF. The whole variable domain, remainder taken from reference TRBV5-1 and TRBJ2-1, is KAGVTQTPRYLIKTRGQQVTLSCSPISGHRSVSWYQQTPGQGLQFLFEYFSETQRNKGNFPGRFSGRQFSNSRSEMNVSTLELGDSALYLCASSKTGTGDSYNEQFFGPGTRLTVL.